Given below is one T cell receptor (beta chain) in context. The record originates from a study of Ad26.COV2.S vaccination and SARS-CoV-2 variants. Treatment given: about 20 received Ad26.COV2.S at low or high dose, single or two shots; five or six received placebo; per-sample allocation not given. Sampling was performed 63 days after the first vaccine or placebo injection. Built on an Ad26 vector, the vaccine expressed Wuhan-strain SARS-CoV-2 spike. Germline assignment: CDR1 LNHDA and CDR2 SQIVND (reference sequence). The CDR3 sequence is 12 residues long. V shed 9 bases and J shed 5 bases, with 13 bases lying between them. The data were produced by immunoSEQ multiplex PCR, yet TCRdb's version contains in-frame clones alone and is incomplete. Among a few hundred thousand clones, 75% to 90% were seen once, and the ten largest hold around 1.8%.

The specimen comprised peripheral blood, sampled in a trial of Ad26.COV2.S vaccine versus placebo. This receptor was obtained from a person aged 18 to 65 who received the Ad26.COV2.S COVID-19 vaccine or a placebo. The genes are TRBV19 and TRBJ1-1; the D is unclear. CDR3 loop: CASDQTGTEAFF. DNA for the CDR3: TGTGCCAGCGACCAGACTGGGACTGAAGCTTTCTTT.